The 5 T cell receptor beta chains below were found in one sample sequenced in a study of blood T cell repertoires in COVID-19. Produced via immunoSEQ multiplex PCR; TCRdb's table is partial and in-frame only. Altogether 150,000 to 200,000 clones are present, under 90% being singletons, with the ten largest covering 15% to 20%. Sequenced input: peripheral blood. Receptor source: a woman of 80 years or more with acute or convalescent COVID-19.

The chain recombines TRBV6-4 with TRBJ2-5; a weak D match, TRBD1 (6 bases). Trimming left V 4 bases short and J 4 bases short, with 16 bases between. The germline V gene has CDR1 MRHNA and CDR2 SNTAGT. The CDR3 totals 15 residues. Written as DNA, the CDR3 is TGTGCCAGCAGTGTCGAGGGGAGAGGGGGAGAGACCCAGTACTTC. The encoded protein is CASSVEGRGGETQYF.

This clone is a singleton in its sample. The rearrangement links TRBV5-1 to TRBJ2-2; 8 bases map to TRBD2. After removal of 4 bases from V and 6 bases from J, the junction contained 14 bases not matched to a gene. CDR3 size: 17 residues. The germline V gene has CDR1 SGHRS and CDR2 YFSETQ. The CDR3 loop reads CASSLILAGGGAGELFF. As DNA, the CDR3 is TGCGCCAGCAGCCTCATCCTAGCGGGCGGAGGGGCCGGGGAGCTGTTTTTT.

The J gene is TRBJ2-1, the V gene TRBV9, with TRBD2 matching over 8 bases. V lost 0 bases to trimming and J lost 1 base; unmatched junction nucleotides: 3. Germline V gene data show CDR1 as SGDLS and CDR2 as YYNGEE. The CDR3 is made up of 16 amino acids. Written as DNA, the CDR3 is TGTGCCAGCAGCGTAGGGACTAGCAGTTCCTACAATGAGCAGTTCTTC. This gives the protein CASSVGTSSSYNEQFF.

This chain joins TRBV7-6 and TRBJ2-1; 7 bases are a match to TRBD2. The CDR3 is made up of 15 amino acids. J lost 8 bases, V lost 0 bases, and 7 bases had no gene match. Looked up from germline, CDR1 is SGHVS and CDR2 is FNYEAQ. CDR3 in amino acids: CASSLARSGTHEQFF. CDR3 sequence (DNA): TGTGCCAGCAGCTTAGCGCGGAGCGGGACCCATGAGCAGTTCTTC.

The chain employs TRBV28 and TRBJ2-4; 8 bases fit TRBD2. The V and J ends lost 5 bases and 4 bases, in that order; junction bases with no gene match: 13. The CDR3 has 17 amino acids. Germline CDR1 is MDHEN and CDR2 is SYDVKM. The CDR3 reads CASSDPFGRAGKNIQYF. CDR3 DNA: TGTGCCAGCAGTGATCCATTCGGGAGGGCCGGGAAAAACATTCAGTACTTC.